This TCR beta chain was captured in a study of blood T cell repertoires in COVID-19. Study details: Donors in the United States, Italy and Spain gave samples during acute or convalescent COVID-19. From T cells, B-cell-depleted T cells, or PBMCs came the material, which was cDNA or gDNA.

V shed 1 base, J shed 6 bases, and the junction held 2 bases outside the gene matches. In germline, CDR1 is SGHRS, CDR2 YFSETQ. This CDR3 is built from 15 residues. In the source study's methods: Reference gene primer amplification yielded estimated nucleated cell counts. The repertoire was sequenced with immunoSEQ multiplex PCR; TCRdb's copy has only in-frame clones and lacks some. The V and J calls and the clone size are those of that table, but D and trimming were determined from the DNA. The sample records fewer than 150,000 clones, more than 80% being singletons. In the case of this clone: The identical CDR3 is also encoded by other nucleotide sequences in the sample.

The chain uses TRBV5-1 and TRBJ2-2; 11 bases line up with TRBD2. The TCR sequence derives from a woman older than 75 in a cohort sampled during active or convalescent COVID-19. The sample taken for sequencing was peripheral blood. CDR3 nucleotides: TGCGCCAGCAGCTTGACTAGCGGGGGCTCCGGGGAGCTGTTTTTT. Its protein product is CASSLTSGGSGELFF.